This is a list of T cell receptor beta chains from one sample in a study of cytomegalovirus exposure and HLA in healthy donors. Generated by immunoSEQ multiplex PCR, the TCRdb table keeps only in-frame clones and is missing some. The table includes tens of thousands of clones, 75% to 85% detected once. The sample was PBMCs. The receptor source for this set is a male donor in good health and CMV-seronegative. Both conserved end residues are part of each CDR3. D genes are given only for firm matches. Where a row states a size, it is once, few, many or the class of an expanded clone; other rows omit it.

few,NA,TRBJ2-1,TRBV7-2,CASSLAGPGIEQFF,TGTGCCAGCAGCTTAGCAGGTCCAGGAATTGAGCAGTTCTTC
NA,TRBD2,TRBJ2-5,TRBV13,CASSLLRTSGQETQYF,TGTGCCAGCAGCTTACTACGGACTAGCGGGCAAGAGACCCAGTACTTC
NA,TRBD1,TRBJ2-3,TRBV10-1,CASKGDRGTDTQYF,TGCGCCAGCAAGGGGGACAGGGGGACAGATACGCAGTATTTT
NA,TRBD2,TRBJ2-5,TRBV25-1,CASSEKGSGSRETQYF,TGTGCCAGCAGTGAGAAAGGAAGCGGGAGTCGAGAGACCCAGTACTTC
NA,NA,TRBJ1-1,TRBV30,CAWSGYGGKAFF,TGTGCCTGGAGTGGGTATGGAGGGAAAGCTTTCTTT
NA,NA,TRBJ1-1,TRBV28,CASSLPTGSQAFF,TGTGCCAGCAGTTTACCAACAGGGTCGCAAGCTTTCTTT
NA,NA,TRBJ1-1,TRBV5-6,CASSLRRDTNMNTEAFF,TGTGCCAGCAGCTTGCGCCGGGACACCAACATGAACACTGAAGCTTTCTTT
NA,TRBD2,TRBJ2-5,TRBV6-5,CASSLTSGYYQETQYF,TGTGCCAGCAGTTTGACTAGCGGGTATTACCAAGAGACCCAGTACTTC
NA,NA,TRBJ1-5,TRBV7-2,CASSLDRIQPQHF,TGTGCCAGCAGCTTAGACAGAATCCAGCCCCAGCATTTT
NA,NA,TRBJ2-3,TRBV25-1,CASSELSTDTQYF,TGTGCCAGCAGTGAACTGAGCACAGATACGCAGTATTTT
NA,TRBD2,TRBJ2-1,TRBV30,CAWSPKRERYNEQFF,TGTGCCTGGAGTCCTAAGCGGGAGCGGTACAATGAGCAGTTCTTC
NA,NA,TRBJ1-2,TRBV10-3,CATVFSGDPSDGYTF,TGTGCCACCGTGTTCTCCGGAGACCCCTCCGACGGCTACACCTTC
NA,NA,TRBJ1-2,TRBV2,CASRREDYGYTF,TGTGCCAGCAGGAGGGAGGACTATGGCTACACCTTC
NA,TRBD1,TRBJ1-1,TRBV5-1,CASREGGRTEAFF,TGCGCCAGCAGAGAAGGGGGCAGGACTGAAGCTTTCTTT
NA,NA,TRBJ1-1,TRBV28,CASSPLTEAFF,TGTGCCAGCAGTCCCTTAACTGAAGCTTTCTTT
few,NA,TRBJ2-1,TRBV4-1,CASSQATGEQFF,TGCGCCAGCAGCCAGGCTACGGGGGAGCAGTTCTTC
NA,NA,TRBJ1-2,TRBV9,CASSLPGRDYGYTF,TGTGCCAGCAGCCTACCGGGCAGGGACTATGGCTACACCTTC